This T cell receptor beta chain was captured by sequencing in a study of siplizumab effects on memory and regulatory T cells (dated by TCRdb to the late 2010s). Background for the entire study: The study examined how the anti-CD2 antibody siplizumab affects alloreactive T-cell subsets in allogeneic mixed lymphocyte reactions built from human PBMCs.

With respect to this clone: Its antigen remains unidentified. Per-base qualities were not stored, and no clone one base away is much larger.

A distance of 13 bases separates the germline ends of V and J, which lose 3 bases and 6 bases respectively. CDR1 and CDR2 are read off the germline V gene as SGHVS and FNYEAQ. Reading from cysteine to phenylalanine, the CDR3 counts 14 amino acids. Only CDR3 DNA remains: 42 bases, in frame from the first base. TCRbeta CDR3 sequencing was performed on sorted unstimulated T cells and on proliferating T cells recovered from mixed lymphocyte reactions. Fresh whole blood from fewer than 11 HLA-typed healthy donors was used to isolate PBMCs. Library preparation used the immunoSEQ multiplex PCR assay. Each sample had 85,000 to 100,000 TCR templates assayed by the deep sequencing platform. Genomic DNA extracted from sorted T cells was used for TCRbeta CDR3 sequencing. The original methods were these. The R programming language was used for clonal analysis of the TCRbeta CDR3 data. Unstimulated samples were compared with post-reaction CFSE-low samples to define alloreactive CD4+ and CD8+ clones. By matching sequences to the repertoires of sorted unstimulated Treg and non-Treg cells, each alloreactive CD4+ clone was assigned a regulatory or non-regulatory origin. The table was pulled from immuneACCESS by TCRdb, which kept in-frame rearrangements only. Such tables lose some clones; where checked, under half of the loss comes from unresolved V genes, and the rest has no known cause. D and trimming come from the DNA, and the V and J calls and clone size come from that table. This sample gives roughly 60,000 clones in total; 85% to 95% of them show up just once. The ten most abundant clones make up roughly 38% of the sample.

Beyond this particular receptor, the publication reports: Compared with memory T cells, unstimulated naive T cells appeared more diverse, and naive cells seemed to make a substantial contribution to the alloresponse. Siplizumab significantly lowered the cumulative frequency of alloreactive sequences that could be traced to unstimulated CD4+ memory T cells. Sequences below about 10^-5 frequency were poorly captured, so only a minor fraction of alloreactive clones could be mapped to unstimulated subsets. No functional confirmation was obtained for the suppressive function of proliferating Tregs from siplizumab cultures. Roughly 75-95% of proliferating CD4+ or CD8+ clones could not be assigned a naive or memory phenotype. Among mappable alloreactive CD4+ clones, the Treg-derived fraction averaged approximately 63% with siplizumab versus approximately 27% in control reactions.

This TCR was sampled from a human donor in good health. Sequencing input: CD8+ T cells sorted from blood. The sequence joins TRBV7-6 to TRBJ2-3; the D segment cannot be called with confidence. Here is the DNA: TGTGCCAGCAGCTTCCCGCCCCCGCTGGATACGCAGTATTTT. This sequence encodes CASSFPPPLDTQYF.